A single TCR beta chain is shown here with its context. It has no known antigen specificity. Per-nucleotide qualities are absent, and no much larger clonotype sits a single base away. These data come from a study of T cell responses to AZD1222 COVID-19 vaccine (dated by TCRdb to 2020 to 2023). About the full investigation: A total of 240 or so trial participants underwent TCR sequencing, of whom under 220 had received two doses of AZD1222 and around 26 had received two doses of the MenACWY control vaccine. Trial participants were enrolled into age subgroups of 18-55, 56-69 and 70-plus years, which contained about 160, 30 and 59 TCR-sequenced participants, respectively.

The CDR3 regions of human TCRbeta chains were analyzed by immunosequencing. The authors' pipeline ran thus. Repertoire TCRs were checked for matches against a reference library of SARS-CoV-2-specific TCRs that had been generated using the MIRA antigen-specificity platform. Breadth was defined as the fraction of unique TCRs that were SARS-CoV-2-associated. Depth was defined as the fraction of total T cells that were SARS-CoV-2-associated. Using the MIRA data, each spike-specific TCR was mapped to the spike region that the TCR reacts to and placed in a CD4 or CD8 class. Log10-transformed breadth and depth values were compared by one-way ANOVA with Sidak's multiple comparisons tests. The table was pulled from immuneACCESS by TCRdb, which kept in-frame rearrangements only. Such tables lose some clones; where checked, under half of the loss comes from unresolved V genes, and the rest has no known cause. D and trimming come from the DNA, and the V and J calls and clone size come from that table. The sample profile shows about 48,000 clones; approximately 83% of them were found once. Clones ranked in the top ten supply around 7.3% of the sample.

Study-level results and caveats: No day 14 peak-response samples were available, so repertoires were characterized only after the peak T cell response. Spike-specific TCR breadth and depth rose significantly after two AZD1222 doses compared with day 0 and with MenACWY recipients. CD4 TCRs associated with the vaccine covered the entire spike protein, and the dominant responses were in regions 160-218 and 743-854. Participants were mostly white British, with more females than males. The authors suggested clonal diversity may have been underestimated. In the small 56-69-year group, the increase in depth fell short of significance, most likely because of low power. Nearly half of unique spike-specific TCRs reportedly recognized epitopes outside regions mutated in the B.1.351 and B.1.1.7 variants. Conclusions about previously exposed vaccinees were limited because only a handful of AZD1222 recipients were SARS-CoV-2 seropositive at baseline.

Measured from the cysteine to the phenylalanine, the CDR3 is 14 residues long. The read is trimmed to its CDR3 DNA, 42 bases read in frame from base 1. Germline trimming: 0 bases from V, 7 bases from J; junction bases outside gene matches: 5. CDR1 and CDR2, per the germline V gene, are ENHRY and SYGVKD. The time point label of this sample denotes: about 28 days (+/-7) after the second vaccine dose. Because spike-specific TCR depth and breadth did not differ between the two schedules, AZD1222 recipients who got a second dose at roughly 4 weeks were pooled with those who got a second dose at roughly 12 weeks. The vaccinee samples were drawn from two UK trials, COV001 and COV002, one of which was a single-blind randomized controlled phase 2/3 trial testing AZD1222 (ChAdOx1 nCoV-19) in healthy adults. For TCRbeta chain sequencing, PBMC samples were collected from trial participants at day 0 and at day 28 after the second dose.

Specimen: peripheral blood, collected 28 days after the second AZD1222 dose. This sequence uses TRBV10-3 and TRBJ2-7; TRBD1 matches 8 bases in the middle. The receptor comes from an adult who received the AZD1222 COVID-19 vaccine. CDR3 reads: CAISESQGAREQYF. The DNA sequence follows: TGTGCCATCAGTGAGTCGCAGGGGGCCAGGGAGCAGTACTTC.